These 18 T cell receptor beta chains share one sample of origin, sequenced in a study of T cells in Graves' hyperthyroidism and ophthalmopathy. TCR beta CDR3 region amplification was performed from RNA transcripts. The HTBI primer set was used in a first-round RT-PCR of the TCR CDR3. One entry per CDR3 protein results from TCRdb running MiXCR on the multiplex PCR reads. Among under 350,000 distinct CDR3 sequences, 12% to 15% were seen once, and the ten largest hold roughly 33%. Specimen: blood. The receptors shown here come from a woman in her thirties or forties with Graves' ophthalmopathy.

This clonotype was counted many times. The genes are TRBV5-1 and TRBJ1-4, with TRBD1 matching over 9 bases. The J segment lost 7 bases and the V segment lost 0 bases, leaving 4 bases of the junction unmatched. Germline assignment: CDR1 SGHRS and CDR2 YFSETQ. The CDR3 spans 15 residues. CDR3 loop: CASSLDTGGSEKLFF. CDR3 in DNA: TGCGCCAGCAGCTTGGATACAGGGGGCTCTGAAAAACTGTTTTTT. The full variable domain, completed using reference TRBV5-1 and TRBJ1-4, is KAGVTQTPRYLIKTRGQQVTLSCSPISGHRSVSWYQQTPGQGLQFLFEYFSETQRNKGNFPGRFSGRQFSNSRSEMNVSTLELGDSALYLCASSLDTGGSEKLFFGSGTQLSVL.

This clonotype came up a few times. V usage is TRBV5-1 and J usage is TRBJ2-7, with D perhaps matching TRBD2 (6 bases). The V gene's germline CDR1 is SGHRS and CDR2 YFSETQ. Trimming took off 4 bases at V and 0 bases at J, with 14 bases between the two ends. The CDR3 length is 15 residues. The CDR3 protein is CASSAGRRTSYEQYF. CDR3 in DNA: TGCGCCAGCAGCGCGGGACGGAGGACCTCCTACGAGCAGTACTTC.

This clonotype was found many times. The CDR3 spells CASSVRATDTQYF. The CDR3 nucleotides read TGTGCCAGCAGTGTACGCGCCACAGATACGCAGTATTTT. The rearrangement joins TRBV6-1 to TRBJ2-3; no definite D call. V shed 4 bases and J shed 2 bases, with 7 bases lying between them. The CDR3 contains 13 residues. Germline V gene data show CDR1 as MNHNS and CDR2 as SASEGT.

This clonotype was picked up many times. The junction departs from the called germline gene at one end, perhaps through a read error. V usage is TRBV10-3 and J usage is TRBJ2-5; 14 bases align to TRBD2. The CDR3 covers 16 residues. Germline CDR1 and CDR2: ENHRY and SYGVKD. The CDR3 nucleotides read TGTGCCACCACACTAACATGGGGGACTAGCGGGAGTGAGATGCACTTC. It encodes CATTLTWGTSGSEMHF.

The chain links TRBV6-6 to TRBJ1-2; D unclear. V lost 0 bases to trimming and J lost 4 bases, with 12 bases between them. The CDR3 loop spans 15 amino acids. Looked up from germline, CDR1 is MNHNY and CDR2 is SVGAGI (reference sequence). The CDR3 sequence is CASSYSVTFPYGYTF. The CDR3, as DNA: TGTGCCAGCAGTTACTCGGTGACATTTCCCTATGGCTACACCTTC.

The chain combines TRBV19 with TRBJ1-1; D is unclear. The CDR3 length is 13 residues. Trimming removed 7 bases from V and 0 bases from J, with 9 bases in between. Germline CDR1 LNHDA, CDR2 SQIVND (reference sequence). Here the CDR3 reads CASTGRLNTEAFF. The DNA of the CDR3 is TGTGCCAGTACCGGCCGGCTGAACACTGAAGCTTTCTTT.

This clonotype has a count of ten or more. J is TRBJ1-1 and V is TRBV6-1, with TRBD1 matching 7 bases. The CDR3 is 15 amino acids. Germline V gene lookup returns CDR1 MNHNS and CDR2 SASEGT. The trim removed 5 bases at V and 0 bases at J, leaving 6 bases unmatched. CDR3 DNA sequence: TGTGCCAGCAGTAAGGGACAGCCCATGAACACTGAAGCTTTCTTT. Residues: CASSKGQPMNTEAFF.

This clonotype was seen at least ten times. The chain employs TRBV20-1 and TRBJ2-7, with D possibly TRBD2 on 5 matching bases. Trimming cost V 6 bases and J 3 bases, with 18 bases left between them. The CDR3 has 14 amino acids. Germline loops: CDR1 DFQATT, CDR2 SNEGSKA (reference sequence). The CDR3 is CSAPARESGYEQYF. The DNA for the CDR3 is TGCAGTGCCCCTGCCCGGGAATCAGGCTACGAGCAGTACTTC.

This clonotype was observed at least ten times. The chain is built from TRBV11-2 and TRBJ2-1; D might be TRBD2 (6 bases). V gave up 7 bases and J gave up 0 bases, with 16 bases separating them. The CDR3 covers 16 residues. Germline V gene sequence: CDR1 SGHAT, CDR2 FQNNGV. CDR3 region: CASTSLTGSSYNEQFF. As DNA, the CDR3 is TGTGCCAGCACCTCCCTTACCGGGAGCTCCTACAATGAGCAGTTCTTC. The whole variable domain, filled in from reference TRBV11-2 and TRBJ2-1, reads EAGVAQSPRYKIIEKRQSVAFWCNPISGHATLYWYQQILGQGPKLLIQFQNNGVVDDSQLPKDRFSAERLKGVDSTLKIQPAKLEDSAVYLCASTSLTGSSYNEQFFGPGTRLTVL.

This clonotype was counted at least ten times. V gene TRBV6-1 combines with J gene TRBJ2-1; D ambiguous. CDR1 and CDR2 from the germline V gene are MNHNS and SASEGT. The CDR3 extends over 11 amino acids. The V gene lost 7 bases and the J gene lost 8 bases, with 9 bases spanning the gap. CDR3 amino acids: CASIPGDEQFF. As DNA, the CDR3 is TGTGCCAGCATCCCCGGCGATGAGCAGTTCTTC.

CDR3 protein: CASSLGVGAGSSYEQYF. The DNA for the CDR3 is TGTGCCAGCAGTTTAGGTGTTGGAGCGGGTTCGTCCTACGAGCAGTACTTC. The rearrangement links TRBV27 to TRBJ2-7, with D possibly TRBD2 on 6 matching bases. Germline V gene data show CDR1 as MNHEY and CDR2 as SMNVEV (reference sequence). The V end was cut by 2 bases, the J end by 1 base, with 18 bases between. There are 17 residues in the CDR3.

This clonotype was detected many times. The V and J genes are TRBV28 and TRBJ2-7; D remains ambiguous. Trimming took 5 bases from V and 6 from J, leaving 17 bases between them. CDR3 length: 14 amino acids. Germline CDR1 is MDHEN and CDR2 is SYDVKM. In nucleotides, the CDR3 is TGTGCCAGCAGTAGGTTGGTGTCACCAGGCGAGCAGTACTTC. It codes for CASSRLVSPGEQYF. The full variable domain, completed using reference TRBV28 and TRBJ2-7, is DVKVTQSSRYLVKRTGEKVFLECVQDMDHENMFWYRQDPGLGLRLIYFSYDVKMKEKGDIPEGYSVSREKKERFSLILESASTNQTSMYLCASSRLVSPGEQYFGPGTRLTVT.

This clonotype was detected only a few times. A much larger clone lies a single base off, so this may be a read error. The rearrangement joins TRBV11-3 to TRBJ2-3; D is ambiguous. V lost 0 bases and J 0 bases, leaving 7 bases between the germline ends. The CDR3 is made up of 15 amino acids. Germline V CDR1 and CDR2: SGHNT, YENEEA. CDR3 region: CASSLEVGSTDTQYF. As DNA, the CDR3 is TGTGCCAGCAGCTTAGAGGTGGGCAGCACAGATACGCAGTATTTT.

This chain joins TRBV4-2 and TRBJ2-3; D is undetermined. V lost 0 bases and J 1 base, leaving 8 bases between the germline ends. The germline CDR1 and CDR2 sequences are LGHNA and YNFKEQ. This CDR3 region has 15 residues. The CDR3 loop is CASSQEGSRTDTQYF. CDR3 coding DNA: TGTGCCAGCAGCCAAGAGGGTAGCCGCACAGATACGCAGTATTTT.

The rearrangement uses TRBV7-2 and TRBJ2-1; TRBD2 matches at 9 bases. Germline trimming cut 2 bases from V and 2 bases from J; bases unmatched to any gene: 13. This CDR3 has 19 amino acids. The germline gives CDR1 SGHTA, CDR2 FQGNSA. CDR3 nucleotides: TGTGCCAGCAGCTTAACTGGCAGCGGGGGGCCCCTAACCTACAATGAGCAGTTCTTC. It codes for CASSLTGSGGPLTYNEQFF.

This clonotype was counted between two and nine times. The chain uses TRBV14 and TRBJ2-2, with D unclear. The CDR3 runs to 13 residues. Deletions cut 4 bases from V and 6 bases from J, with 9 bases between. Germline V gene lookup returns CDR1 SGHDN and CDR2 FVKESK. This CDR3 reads CASSPVRPGELFF. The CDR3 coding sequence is TGTGCCAGCAGCCCCGTGAGGCCCGGGGAGCTGTTTTTT.

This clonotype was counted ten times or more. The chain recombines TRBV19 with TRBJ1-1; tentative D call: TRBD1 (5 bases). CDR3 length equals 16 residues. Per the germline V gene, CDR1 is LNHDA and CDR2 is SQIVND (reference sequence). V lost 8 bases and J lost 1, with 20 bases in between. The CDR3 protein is CASSVGARVRNTEAFF. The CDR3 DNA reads TGTGCCAGTTCTGTCGGGGCGCGGGTAAGGAACACTGAAGCTTTCTTT.

The CDR3 loop reads CASSPNTGGEFAFF. For the CDR3, the DNA is TGTGCCAGCAGCCCAAATACGGGCGGGGAGTTCGCTTTCTTT. The rearrangement uses TRBV3-1 and TRBJ1-1; the D is unclear. The germline gives CDR1 LGHDT, CDR2 YNNKEL (reference sequence). Trimming took off 4 bases at V and 11 bases at J, with 20 bases between the two ends. This CDR3 is 14 amino acids long.